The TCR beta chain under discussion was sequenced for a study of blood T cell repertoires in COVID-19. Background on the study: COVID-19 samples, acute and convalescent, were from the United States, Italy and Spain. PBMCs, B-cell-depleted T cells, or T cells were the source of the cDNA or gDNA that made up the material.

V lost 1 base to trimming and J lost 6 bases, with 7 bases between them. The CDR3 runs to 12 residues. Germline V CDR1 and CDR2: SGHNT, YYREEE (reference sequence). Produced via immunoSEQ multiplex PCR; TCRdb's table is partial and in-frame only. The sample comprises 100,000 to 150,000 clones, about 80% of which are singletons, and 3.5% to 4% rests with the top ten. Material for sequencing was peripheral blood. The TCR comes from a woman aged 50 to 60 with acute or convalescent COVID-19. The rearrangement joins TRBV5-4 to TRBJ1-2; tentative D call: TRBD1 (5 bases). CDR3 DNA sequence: TGTGCCAGCAGCTTGCGGGGGAATGGCTACACCTTC. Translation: CASSLRGNGYTF.